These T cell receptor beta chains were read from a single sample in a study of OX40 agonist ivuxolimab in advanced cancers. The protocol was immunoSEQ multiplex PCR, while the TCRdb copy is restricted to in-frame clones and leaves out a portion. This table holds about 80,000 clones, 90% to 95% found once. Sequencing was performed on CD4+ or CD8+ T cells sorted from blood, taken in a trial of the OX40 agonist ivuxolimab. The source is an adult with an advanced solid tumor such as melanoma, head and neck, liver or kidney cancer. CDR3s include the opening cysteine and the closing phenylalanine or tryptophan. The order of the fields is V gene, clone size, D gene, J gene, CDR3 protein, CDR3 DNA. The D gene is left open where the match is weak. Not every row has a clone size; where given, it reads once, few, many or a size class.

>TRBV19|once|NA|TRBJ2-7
CPRLLRASYEQYF
TGTCCCCGGCTGCTGCGGGCATCCTACGAGCAGTACTTC
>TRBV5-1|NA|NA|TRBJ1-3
CASREGPRSGNTIYF
TGCGCCAGCAGAGAGGGTCCTCGCTCTGGAAACACCATATATTTT
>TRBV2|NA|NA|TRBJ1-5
CASSYRPAGPNQPQHF
TGTGCCAGCAGTTATAGGCCTGCAGGGCCAAATCAGCCCCAGCATTTT
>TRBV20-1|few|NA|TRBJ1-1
CSARIGTEAFF
TGCAGTGCTAGAATAGGCACTGAAGCTTTCTTT
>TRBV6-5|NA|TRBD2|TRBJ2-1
CASSLLAGGGNEQFF
TGTGCCAGCAGCTTACTGGCGGGAGGAGGCAATGAGCAGTTCTTC
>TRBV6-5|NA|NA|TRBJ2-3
CASGATDTQYF
TGTGCCAGCGGGGCCACAGATACGCAGTATTTT
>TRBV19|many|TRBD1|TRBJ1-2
CASSTQGQGYGYTF
TGTGCCAGTAGTACCCAAGGACAGGGCTATGGCTACACCTTC
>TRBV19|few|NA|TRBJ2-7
CASSRTEFAYEQYF
TGTGCCAGTAGTAGGACAGAATTCGCCTACGAGCAGTACTTC
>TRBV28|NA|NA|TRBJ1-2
CASSLVLGGYTF
TGTGCCAGCAGTTTAGTCCTCGGCGGCTACACCTTC
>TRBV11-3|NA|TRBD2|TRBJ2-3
CASSLGLLAGGRTDTQYF
TGTGCCAGCAGCTTAGGCCTCTTAGCGGGAGGGCGTACAGATACGCAGTATTTT
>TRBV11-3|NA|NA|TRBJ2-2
CASSLRGASYTGELFF
TGTGCCAGCAGCTTACGGGGGGCTTCTTACACCGGGGAGCTGTTTTTT
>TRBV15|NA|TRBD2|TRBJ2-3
CATSRETSGSGTDTQYF
TGTGCCACCAGCAGAGAGACTAGCGGGAGTGGCACAGATACGCAGTATTTT
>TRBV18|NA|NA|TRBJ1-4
CASSPERAGTNEKLFF
TGTGCCAGCTCACCAGAGAGGGCAGGAACTAATGAAAAACTGTTTTTT
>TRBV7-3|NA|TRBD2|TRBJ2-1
CASSYANGRYNEQFF
TGTGCCAGCAGCTACGCTAACGGGAGGTACAATGAGCAGTTCTTC
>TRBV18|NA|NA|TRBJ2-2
CASSRSGSTGELFF
TGTGCCAGCTCACGGTCGGGGTCCACCGGGGAGCTGTTTTTT
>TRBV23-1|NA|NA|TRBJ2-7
CASSQQGGYEQYF
TGCGCCAGCAGTCAACAGGGAGGCTACGAGCAGTACTTC
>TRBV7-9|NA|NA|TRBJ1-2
CASSLGSYGYTF
TGTGCCAGCAGCTTAGGCAGCTATGGCTACACCTTC
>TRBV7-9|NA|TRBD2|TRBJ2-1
CASSVGGSSNEQFF
TGTGCCAGCAGCGTGGGGGGGAGTAGCAATGAGCAGTTCTTC
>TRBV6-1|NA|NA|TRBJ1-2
CASSEAGSLYGYTF
TGTGCCAGCAGTGAAGCGGGATCACTCTATGGCTACACCTTC
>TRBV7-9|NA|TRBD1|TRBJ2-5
CASSRGQGVGETQYF
TGTGCCAGCAGCCGAGGACAGGGGGTGGGAGAGACCCAGTACTTC
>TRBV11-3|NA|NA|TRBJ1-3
CASTSEGTIYF
TGTGCCAGCACCTCGGAGGGAACCATATATTTT
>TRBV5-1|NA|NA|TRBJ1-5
CASSLTGLSNQPQHF
TGCGCCAGCAGCTTAACAGGGCTTAGCAATCAGCCCCAGCATTTT
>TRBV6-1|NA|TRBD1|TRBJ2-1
CASSDWTGENEQFF
TGTGCCAGCAGTGATTGGACAGGGGAAAATGAGCAGTTCTTC
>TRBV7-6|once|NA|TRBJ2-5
CASSLTDNQETQYF
TGTGCCAGCAGCTTAACAGACAACCAAGAGACCCAGTACTTC
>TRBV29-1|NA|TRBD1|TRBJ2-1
CSARDRGIHNEQFF
TGCAGCGCCCGGGACAGGGGGATCCACAATGAGCAGTTCTTC
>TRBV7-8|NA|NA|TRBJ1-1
CASSEWTVNTEAFF
TGTGCCAGCAGCGAATGGACGGTGAACACTGAAGCTTTCTTT